This T cell receptor beta chain was sequenced in a study of blood T cell repertoires in COVID-19. Study information: T cells, B-cell-depleted T cells, or PBMCs provided the cDNA or gDNA that served as material.

In the original processing: Reference gene primer amplification gave estimated nucleated cell counts. Profiling relied on immunoSEQ multiplex PCR, and the TCRdb table lists in-frame clones only, not all of them. That table is the source of V, J and clone size, and D and trimming were worked out from the DNA. This sample has 200,000 to 250,000 clones, with around 85% found just once. Ages ranged from 18 to 89 years, with residence in around 24 US areas. CDR1 SGHVS and CDR2 FNYEAQ come from the germline V gene. The CDR3 has 16 residues. V lost 2 bases and J lost 3, with 16 bases in between. The chain uses TRBV7-6 and TRBJ2-5; D is possibly TRBD2 (6 bases). This sequence originates from a woman aged 40 to 50 with acute COVID-19. The sequencing sample was made of PBMCs or T cells enriched from blood (not recorded which). CDR3 protein: CASSLLRGVAEETQYF. As DNA, the CDR3 is TGTGCCAGCAGCTTATTACGGGGAGTAGCGGAAGAGACCCAGTACTTC.